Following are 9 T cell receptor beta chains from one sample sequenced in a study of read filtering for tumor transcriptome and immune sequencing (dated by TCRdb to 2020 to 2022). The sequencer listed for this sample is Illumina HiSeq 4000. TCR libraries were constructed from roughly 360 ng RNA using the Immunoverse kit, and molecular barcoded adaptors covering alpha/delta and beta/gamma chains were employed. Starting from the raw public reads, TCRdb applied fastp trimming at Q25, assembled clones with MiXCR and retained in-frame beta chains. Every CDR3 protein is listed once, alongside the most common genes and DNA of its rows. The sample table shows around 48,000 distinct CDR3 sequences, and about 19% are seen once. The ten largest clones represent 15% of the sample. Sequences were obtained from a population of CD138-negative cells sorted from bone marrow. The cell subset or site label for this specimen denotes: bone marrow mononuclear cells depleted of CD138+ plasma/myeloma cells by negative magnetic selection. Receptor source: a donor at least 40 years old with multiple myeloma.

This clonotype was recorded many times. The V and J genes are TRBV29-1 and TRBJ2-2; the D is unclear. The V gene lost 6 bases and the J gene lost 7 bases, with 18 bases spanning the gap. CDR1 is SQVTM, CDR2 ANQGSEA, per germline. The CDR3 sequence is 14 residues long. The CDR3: CSVGPRWSGGELFF. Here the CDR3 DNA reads TGCAGCGTGGGCCCTAGGTGGTCTGGCGGGGAGCTGTTTTTT.

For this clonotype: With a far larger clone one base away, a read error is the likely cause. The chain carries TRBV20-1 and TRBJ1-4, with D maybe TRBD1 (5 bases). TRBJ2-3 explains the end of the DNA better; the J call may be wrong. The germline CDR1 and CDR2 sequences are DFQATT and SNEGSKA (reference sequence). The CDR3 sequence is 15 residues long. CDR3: CSAEKGEVSTGTQYF. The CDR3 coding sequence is TGCAGTGCCGAGAAAGGCGAGGTTAGCACAGGTACGCAGTATTTT.

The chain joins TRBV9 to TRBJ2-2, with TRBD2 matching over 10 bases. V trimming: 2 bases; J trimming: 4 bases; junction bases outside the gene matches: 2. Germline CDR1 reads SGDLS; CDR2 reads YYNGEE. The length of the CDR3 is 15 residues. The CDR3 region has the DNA TGTGCCAGCAGCGTTAGCGGGAGGAGCACCGGGGAGCTGTTTTTT. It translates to CASSVSGRSTGELFF.

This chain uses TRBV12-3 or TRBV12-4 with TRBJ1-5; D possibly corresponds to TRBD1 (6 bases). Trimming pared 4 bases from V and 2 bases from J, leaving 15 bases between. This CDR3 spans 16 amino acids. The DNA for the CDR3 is TGTGCCAGCAGTTCGAGGGGGGGAGGGGGCAATCAGCCCCAGCATTTT. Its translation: CASSSRGGGGNQPQHF.

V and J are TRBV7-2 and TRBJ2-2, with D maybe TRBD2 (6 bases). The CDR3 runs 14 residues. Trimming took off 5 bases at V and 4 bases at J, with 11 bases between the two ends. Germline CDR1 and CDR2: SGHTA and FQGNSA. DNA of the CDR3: TGTGCCAGCAGCCCCCGGGGGAGCACCGGGGAGCTGTTTTTT. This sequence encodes CASSPRGSTGELFF.

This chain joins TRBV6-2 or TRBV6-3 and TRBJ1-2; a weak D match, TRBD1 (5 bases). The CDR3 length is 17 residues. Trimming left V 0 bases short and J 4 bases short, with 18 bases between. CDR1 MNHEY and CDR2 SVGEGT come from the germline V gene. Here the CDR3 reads CASSYSGTSPSPYGYTF. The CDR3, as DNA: TGTGCCAGCAGTTACTCCGGGACGTCTCCGTCGCCCTATGGCTACACCTTC.

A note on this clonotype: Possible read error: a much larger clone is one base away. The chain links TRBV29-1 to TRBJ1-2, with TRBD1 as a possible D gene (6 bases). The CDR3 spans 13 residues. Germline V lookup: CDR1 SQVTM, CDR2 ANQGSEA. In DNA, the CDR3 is TGCAGCGTTGCCCGGCCAGGGGAGTATGGCTACATCTTC. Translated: CSVARPGEYGYIF.

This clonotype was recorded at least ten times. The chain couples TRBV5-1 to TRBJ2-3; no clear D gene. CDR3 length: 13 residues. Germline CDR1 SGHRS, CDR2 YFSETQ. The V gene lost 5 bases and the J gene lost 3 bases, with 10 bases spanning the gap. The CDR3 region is CASRPSATDTQYF. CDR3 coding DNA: TGCGCCAGCAGACCGTCGGCTACAGATACGCAGTATTTT.

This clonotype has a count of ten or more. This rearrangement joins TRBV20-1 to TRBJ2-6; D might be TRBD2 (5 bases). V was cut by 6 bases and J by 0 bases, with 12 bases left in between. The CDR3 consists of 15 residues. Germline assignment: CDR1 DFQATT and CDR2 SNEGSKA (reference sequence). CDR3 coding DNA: TGCAGTGCGCGGACTGGTGTCTCTGGGGCCAACGTCCTGACTTTC. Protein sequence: CSARTGVSGANVLTF.